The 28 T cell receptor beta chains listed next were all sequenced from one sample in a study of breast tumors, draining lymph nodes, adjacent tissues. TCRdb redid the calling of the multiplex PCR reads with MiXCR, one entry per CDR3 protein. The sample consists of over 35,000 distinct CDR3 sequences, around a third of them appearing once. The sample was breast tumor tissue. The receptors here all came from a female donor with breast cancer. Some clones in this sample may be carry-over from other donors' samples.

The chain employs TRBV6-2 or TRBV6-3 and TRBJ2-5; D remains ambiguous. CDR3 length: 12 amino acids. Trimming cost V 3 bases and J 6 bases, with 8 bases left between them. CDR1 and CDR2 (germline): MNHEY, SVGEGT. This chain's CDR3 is CASSYVRQTQYF. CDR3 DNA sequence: TGTGCCAGCAGTTATGTCAGACAGACCCAGTACTTC.

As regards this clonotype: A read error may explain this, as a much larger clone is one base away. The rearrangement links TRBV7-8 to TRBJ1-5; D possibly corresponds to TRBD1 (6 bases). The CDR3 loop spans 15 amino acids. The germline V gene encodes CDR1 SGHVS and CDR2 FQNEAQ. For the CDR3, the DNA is TGTGTCAGCAGCTTAGCCGACAGGTTTTATCAGCCCCAGCATTTT. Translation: CVSSLADRFYQPQHF.

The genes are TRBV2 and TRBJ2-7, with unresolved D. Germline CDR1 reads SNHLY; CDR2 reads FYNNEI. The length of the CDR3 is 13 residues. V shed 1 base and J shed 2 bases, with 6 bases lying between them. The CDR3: CASSEGPPYEQYF. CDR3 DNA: TGTGCCAGCAGTGAAGGGCCCCCCTACGAGCAGTACTTC.

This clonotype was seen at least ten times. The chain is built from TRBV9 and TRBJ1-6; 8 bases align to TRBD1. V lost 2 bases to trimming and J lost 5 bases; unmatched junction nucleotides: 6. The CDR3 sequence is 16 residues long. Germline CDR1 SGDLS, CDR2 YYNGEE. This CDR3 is CASSVSDRANNSPLHF. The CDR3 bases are TGTGCCAGCAGCGTTTCGGACAGGGCGAATAATTCACCCCTCCACTTT.

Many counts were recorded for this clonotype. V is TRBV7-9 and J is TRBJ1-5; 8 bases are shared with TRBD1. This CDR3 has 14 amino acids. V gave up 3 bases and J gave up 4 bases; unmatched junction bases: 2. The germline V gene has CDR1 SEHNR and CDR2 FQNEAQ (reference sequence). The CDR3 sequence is CASSLTGDNQPQHF. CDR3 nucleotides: TGTGCCAGCAGCTTGACAGGGGATAATCAGCCCCAGCATTTT.

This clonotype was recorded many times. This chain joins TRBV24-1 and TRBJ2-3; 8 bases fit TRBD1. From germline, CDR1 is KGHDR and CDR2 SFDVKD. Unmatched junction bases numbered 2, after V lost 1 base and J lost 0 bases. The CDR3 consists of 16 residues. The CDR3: CATSDFGQGSTDTQYF. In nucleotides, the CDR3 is TGTGCCACCAGTGATTTTGGACAGGGAAGCACAGATACGCAGTATTTT.

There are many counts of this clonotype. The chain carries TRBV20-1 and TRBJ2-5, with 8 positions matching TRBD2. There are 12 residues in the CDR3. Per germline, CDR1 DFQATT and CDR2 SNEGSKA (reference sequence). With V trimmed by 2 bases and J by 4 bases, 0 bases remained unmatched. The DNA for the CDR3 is TGCAGTGCTAGACTAGCGGGAGAGACCCAGTACTTC. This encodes CSARLAGETQYF.

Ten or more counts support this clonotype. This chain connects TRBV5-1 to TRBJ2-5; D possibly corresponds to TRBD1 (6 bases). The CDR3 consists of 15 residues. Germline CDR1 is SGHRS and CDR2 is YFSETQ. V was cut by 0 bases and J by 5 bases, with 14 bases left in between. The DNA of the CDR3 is TGCGCCAGCAGCTTGGGACCGGGAACAGGGGAGACCCAGTACTTC. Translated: CASSLGPGTGETQYF.

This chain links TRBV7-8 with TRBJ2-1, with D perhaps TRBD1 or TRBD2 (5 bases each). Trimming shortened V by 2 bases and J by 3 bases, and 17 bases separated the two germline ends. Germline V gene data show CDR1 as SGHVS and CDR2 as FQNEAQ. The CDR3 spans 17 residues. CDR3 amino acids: CASSLRAPGPGYNEQFF. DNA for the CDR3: TGTGCCAGCAGCTTACGAGCCCCGGGACCAGGCTACAATGAGCAGTTCTTC.

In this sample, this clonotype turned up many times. In nucleotides, the CDR3 is TGTGCCAGCAGTGGAACCCCTATACCATACAATGAGCAGTTCTTC. Translated, it gives CASSGTPIPYNEQFF. The V call is TRBV27, the J call TRBJ2-1, with D unclear. Germline loops: CDR1 MNHEY, CDR2 SMNVEV (reference sequence). The V end was cut by 5 bases, the J end by 4 bases, with 15 bases between. CDR3 length: 15 amino acids.

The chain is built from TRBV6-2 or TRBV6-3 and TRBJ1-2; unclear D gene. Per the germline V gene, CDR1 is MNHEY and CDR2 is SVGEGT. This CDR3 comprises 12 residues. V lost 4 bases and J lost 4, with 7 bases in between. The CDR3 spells CASSSAVYGYTF. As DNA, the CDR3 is TGTGCCAGCAGTTCCGCTGTCTATGGCTACACCTTC.

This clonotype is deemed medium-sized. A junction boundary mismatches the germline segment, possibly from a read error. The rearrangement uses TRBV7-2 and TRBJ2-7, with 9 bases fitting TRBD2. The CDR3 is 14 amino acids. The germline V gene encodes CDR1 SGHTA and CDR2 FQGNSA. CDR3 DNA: TGTGCCAGCAGCGTGACTAGCGGAACCTACGAGCGGTACTTC. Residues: CASSVTSGTYERYF.

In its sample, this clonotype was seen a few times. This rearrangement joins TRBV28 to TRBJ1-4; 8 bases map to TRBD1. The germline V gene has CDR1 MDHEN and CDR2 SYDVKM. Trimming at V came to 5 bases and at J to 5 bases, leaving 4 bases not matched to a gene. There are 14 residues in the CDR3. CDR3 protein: CASSQTGANEKLFF. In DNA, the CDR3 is TGTGCCAGCAGTCAGACAGGGGCGAATGAAAAACTGTTTTTT.

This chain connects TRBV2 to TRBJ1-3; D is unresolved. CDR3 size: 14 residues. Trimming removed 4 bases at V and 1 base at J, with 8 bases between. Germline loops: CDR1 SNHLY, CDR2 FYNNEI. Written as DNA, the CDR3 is TGTGCCAGCAGTGGTCAGAGGTCTGGAAACACCATATATTTT. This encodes CASSGQRSGNTIYF.

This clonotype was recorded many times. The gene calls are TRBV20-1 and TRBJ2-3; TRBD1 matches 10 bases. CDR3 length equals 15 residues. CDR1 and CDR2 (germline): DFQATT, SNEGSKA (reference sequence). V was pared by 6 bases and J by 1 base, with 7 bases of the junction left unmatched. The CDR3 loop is CSAKGGTGGTDTQYF. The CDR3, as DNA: TGCAGTGCGAAGGGGGGGACAGGGGGCACAGATACGCAGTATTTT.

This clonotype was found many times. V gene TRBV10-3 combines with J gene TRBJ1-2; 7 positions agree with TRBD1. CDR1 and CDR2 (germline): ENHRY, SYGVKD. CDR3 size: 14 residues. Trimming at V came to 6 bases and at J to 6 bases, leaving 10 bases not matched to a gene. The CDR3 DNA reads TGTGCCATCAGCACCCACGGACAGGCGAATGGCTACACCTTC. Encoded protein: CAISTHGQANGYTF.

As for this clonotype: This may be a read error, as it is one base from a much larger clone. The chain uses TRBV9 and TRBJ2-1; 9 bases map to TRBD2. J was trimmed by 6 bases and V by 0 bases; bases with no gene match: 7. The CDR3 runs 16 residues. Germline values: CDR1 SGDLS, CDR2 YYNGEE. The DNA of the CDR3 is TGTGCCAGCAGCGTAGGTAGTAGCGGGGGATGCAATGAGCAGTTCTTC. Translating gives CASSVGSSGGCNEQFF.

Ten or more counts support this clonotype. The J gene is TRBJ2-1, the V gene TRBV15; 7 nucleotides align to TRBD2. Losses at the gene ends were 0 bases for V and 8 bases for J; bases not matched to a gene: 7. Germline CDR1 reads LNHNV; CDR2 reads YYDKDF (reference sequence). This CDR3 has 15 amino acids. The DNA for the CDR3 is TGTGCCACCAGCAGAGATTGGCTAGCGGTCCATGAGCAGTTCTTC. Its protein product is CATSRDWLAVHEQFF.

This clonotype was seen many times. CDR3 nucleotide sequence: TGTGCCAGCAGTGAATGGGGACAGGGCGAGCAGTACTTC. Translated: CASSEWGQGEQYF. J is TRBJ2-7 and V is TRBV2, with 9 nucleotides matching TRBD1. Germline trimming cut 2 bases from V and 6 bases from J; bases unmatched to any gene: 2. Germline values: CDR1 SNHLY, CDR2 FYNNEI. This CDR3 spans 13 amino acids.

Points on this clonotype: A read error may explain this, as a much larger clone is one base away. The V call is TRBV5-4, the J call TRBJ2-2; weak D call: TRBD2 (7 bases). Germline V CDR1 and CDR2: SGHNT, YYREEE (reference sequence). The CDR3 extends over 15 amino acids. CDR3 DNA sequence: TGTGCCAGCAGCTTGTTGGGAGGGGACACCGGGGGGCTGTTTTTT. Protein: CASSLLGGDTGGLFF.

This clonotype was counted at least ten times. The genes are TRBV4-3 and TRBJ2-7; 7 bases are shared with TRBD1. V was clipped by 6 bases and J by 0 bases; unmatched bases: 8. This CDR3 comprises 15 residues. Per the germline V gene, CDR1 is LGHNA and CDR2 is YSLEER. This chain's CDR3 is CASSQYRGLSYEQYF. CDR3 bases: TGCGCCAGCAGTCAATACAGGGGCCTCTCCTACGAGCAGTACTTC.

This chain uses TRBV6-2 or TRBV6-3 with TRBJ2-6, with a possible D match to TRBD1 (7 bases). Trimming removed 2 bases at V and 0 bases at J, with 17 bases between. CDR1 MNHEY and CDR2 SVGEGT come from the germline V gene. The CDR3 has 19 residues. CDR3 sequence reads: CASSYGGTAFFSGANVLTF. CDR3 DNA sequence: TGTGCCAGCAGTTACGGCGGGACAGCATTTTTCTCTGGGGCCAACGTCCTGACTTTC.

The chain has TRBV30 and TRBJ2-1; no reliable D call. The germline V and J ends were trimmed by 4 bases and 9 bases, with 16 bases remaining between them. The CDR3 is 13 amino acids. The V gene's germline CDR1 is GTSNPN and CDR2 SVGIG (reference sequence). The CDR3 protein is CAWTLVPVGEQFF. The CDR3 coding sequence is TGTGCCTGGACCCTCGTCCCGGTGGGTGAGCAGTTCTTC.

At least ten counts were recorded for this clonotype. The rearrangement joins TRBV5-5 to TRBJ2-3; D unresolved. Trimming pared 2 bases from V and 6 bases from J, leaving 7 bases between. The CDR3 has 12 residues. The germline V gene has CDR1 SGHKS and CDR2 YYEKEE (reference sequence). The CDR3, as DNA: TGTGCCAGCAGCTTATCTTGGGATACGCAGTATTTT. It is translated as CASSLSWDTQYF.

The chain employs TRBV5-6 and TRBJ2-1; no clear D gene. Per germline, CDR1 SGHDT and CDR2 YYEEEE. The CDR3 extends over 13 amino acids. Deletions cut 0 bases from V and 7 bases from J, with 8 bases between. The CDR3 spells CASSLELLNEQFF. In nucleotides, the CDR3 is TGTGCCAGCAGCTTGGAACTGCTAAATGAGCAGTTCTTC. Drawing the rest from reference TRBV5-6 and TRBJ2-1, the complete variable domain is DAGVTQSPTHLIKTRGQQVTLRCSPKSGHDTVSWYQQALGQGPQFIFQYYEEEERQRGNFPDRFSGHQFPNYSSELNVNALLLGDSALYLCASSLELLNEQFFGPGTRLTVL.

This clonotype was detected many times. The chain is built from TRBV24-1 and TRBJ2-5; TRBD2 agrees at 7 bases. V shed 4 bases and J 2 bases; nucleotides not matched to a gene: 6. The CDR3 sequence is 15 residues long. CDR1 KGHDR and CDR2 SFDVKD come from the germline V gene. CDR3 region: CATSDHRDYQETQYF. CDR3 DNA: TGTGCCACCAGTGACCACCGGGACTATCAAGAGACCCAGTACTTC.

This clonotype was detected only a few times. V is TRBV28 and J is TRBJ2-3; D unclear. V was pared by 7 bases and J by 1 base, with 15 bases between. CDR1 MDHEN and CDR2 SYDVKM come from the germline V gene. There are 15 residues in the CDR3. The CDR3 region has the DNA TGTGCCAGCATCCAACCTTGGATACGCACAGATACGCAGTATTTT. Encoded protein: CASIQPWIRTDTQYF.

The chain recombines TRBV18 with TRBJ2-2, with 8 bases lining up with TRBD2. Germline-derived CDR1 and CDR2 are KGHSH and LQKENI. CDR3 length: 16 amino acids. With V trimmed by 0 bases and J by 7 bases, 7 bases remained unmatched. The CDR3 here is CASSPPRSSGNGELFF. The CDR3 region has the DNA TGTGCCAGCTCACCACCTAGGAGTAGCGGGAACGGGGAGCTGTTTTTT.